This T cell receptor (beta chain) was profiled in a study of Tregs in tolerant kidney transplant recipients. The study's findings and limits: Few patients were studied, so findings need validation in larger groups. Biological reproducibility was not directly addressed in this study. Antigen-driven expansion was suggested because donor-specific Tregs expanded more than all Tregs in tolerant patients. Changing PCR primers prevented nucleotide comparison between some patients' samples.

The nonmyeloablative bone marrow transplants came from related graft donors, with transient mixed chimerism. In regard to this clone: The antigen is unknown.

TCRdb's copy holds only in-frame clones and misses some; the assay was immunoSEQ multiplex PCR. The sample records 80,000 or so clones, around nine tenths being singletons. The CDR3 loop spans 16 amino acids. Per germline, CDR1 GTSNPN and CDR2 SVGIG (reference sequence). V gave up 0 bases and J gave up 7 bases; unmatched junction bases: 11. The receptor was derived from a human patient who received a combined kidney and bone marrow transplant. Some T cells may be transferred from the graft donor. The chain has TRBV30 and TRBJ2-1; 8 bases map to TRBD2. Sequenced here: CD4+ T cells from blood (PBMCs), sampled 24 months after the transplant. The DNA of the CDR3 is TGTGCCTGGAGTGTATGGGGAGGGACTAGTAGAAATGAGCAGTTCTTC. This codes for CAWSVWGGTSRNEQFF.